Below are 26 T cell receptor beta chains sequenced from a single sample in a study of blood T cell repertoires in COVID-19. Sequencing was performed with immunoSEQ multiplex PCR; in TCRdb, only in-frame clones are kept and a portion is missing. Here the sample spans approximately 500,000 clones, roughly 90% being singletons. The sequenced sample was PBMCs or T cells enriched from blood (not recorded which). Every receptor here comes from a woman in her 40s who had recovered from COVID-19.

The chain links TRBV5-1 to TRBJ2-3; D remains unclear. Germline lookup yields CDR1 SGHRS and CDR2 YFSETQ. The germline V and J ends were trimmed by 7 bases and 2 bases, with 8 bases remaining between them. The CDR3 consists of 12 residues. As DNA, the CDR3 is TGCGCCAGCGGAGTCTCCACAGATACGCAGTATTTT. It specifies CASGVSTDTQYF. Full variable domain (rest looked up from reference TRBV5-1 and TRBJ2-3): KAGVTQTPRYLIKTRGQQVTLSCSPISGHRSVSWYQQTPGQGLQFLFEYFSETQRNKGNFPGRFSGRQFSNSRSEMNVSTLELGDSALYLCASGVSTDTQYFGPGTRLTVL.

V and J are TRBV15 and TRBJ2-7; 11 positions agree with TRBD2. The CDR3 length is 15 residues. Germline V gives CDR1 LNHNV, CDR2 YYDKDF (reference sequence). After removal of 0 bases from V and 5 bases from J, the junction contained 3 bases not matched to a gene. The CDR3 loop reads CATSREIAGGDEQYF. The CDR3 bases are TGTGCCACCAGCAGAGAGATAGCGGGAGGGGACGAGCAGTACTTC.

This clone was seen only once. The chain employs TRBV19 and TRBJ2-3, with TRBD2 identical over 10 bases. The V segment lost 2 bases and the J segment 6 bases; nucleotides outside the gene matches: 5. CDR3 length: 15 amino acids. Looked up from germline, CDR1 is LNHDA and CDR2 is SQIVND (reference sequence). DNA of the CDR3: TGTGCCAGTAGTATACTAGCGGGAGCTGCTGATACGCAGTATTTT. It translates to CASSILAGAADTQYF.

As regards this clone: Additional DNA sequences in this sample encode the identical CDR3. The chain is built from TRBV19 and TRBJ1-5; 7 bases match TRBD1. Germline assignment: CDR1 LNHDA and CDR2 SQIVND (reference sequence). This CDR3 is built from 14 residues. The J segment lost 2 bases and the V segment lost 3 bases, leaving 1 base of the junction unmatched. CDR3 in DNA: TGTGCCAGTAGTATTCAGGGGGGCAATCAGCCCCAGCATTTT. It is translated as CASSIQGGNQPQHF.

The chain uses TRBV6-5 and TRBJ2-1; D is unresolved. The germline V gene has CDR1 MNHEY and CDR2 SVGAGI. The CDR3 loop spans 15 amino acids. V lost 5 bases, J lost 2 bases, and 13 bases lay in between. The CDR3 reads CASSPRHETYNEQFF. CDR3 coding DNA: TGTGCCAGCAGTCCGAGACACGAGACCTACAATGAGCAGTTCTTC.

V usage is TRBV12-3 or TRBV12-4 and J usage is TRBJ2-1; D remains unclear. V lost 7 bases and J 8 bases, leaving 12 bases between the germline ends. This CDR3 is 12 amino acids long. The CDR3 loop reads CASTPGVDEQFF. The CDR3, as DNA: TGTGCCAGCACCCCTGGAGTTGATGAGCAGTTCTTC.

The chain uses TRBV11-3 and TRBJ2-1, with D hard to call. V was pared by 0 bases and J by 7 bases, with 22 bases between. The CDR3 contains 18 residues. The germline V gene has CDR1 SGHNT and CDR2 YENEEA. CDR3 in DNA: TGTGCCAGCAGCTTAGACCTACCGACTGTCCAGTTTCGGAATGAGCAGTTCTTC. Its translation: CASSLDLPTVQFRNEQFF. The variable domain in full, with the rest retrieved from reference TRBV11-3 and TRBJ2-1, is EAGVVQSPRYKIIEKKQPVAFWCNPISGHNTLYWYLQNLGQGPELLIRYENEEAVDDSQLPKDRFSAERLKGVDSTLKIQPAELGDSAVYLCASSLDLPTVQFRNEQFFGPGTRLTVL.

The V call is TRBV7-2, the J call TRBJ2-2; maybe TRBD1 (5 bases). V dropped 0 bases and J dropped 6 bases, with 14 bases sitting between them. CDR1 and CDR2 (germline): SGHTA, FQGNSA. The CDR3 sequence is 16 residues long. CDR3 sequence: CASSLAPPGPSGELFF. CDR3 nucleotide sequence: TGTGCCAGCAGCTTAGCGCCCCCAGGGCCTTCCGGGGAGCTGTTTTTT.

This clone has just a few counts. The chain is built from TRBV2 and TRBJ1-4; D is unclear. The CDR3 is 14 amino acids. Germline V gene sequence: CDR1 SNHLY, CDR2 FYNNEI. Trimming stripped 6 bases from V and 6 bases from J, with 14 bases between. Here the CDR3 DNA reads TGTGCCAGCAGGCCCCTTGGGAGTGATGAAAAACTGTTTTTT. This encodes CASRPLGSDEKLFF.

This clone appeared a few times. The chain combines TRBV7-2 with TRBJ1-1; D might be TRBD1 (5 bases). Trimming shortened V by 0 bases and J by 6 bases, and 17 bases separated the two germline ends. CDR1 and CDR2 from the germline V gene are SGHTA and FQGNSA. The CDR3 has 16 residues. For the CDR3, the DNA is TGTGCCAGCAGCTTAGCGTCACGAAGCGGGGGGGCTGAAGCTTTCTTT. Translation gives CASSLASRSGGAEAFF.

This clone showed up just a few times. This sequence joins TRBV5-1 and TRBJ1-2, with a possible D match to TRBD1 (5 bases). This CDR3 spans 11 amino acids. Germline CDR1 SGHRS, CDR2 YFSETQ. V gave up 5 bases and J gave up 7 bases, with 9 bases separating them. The CDR3 DNA is TGCGCCAGCAGACAGGAAGGTGGCTACACCTTC. This encodes CASRQEGGYTF.

The chain employs TRBV10-2 and TRBJ2-7, with TRBD2 matching over 10 bases. CDR1 is WSHSY, CDR2 SAAADI, per germline. This CDR3 contains 14 residues. V was clipped by 5 bases and J by 2 bases; unmatched bases: 3. The CDR3 sequence: CASSWTSGTYEQYF. As DNA, the CDR3 is TGCGCCAGCAGTTGGACTAGCGGTACCTACGAGCAGTACTTC.

This chain uses TRBV6-5 with TRBJ2-2; tentative D call: TRBD2 (7 bases). The V gene's germline CDR1 is MNHEY and CDR2 SVGAGI. This CDR3 region has 15 residues. V shed 6 bases and J shed 4 bases, with 15 bases lying between them. The CDR3 DNA reads as TGTGCCAGCAGATTGGAGAGGGGGGGCACCGGGGAGCTGTTTTTT. It yields the protein CASRLERGGTGELFF.

The chain links TRBV9 to TRBJ2-6, with 7 bases aligning to TRBD1. Germline loops: CDR1 SGDLS, CDR2 YYNGEE. The CDR3 is made up of 15 amino acids. V gave up 4 bases and J gave up 2 bases; unmatched junction bases: 3. The CDR3 protein is CASSPQGAGANVLTF. Written as DNA, the CDR3 is TGTGCCAGCAGCCCTCAGGGGGCTGGGGCCAACGTCCTGACTTTC. The full variable domain, with the rest looked up from reference TRBV9 and TRBJ2-6, is DSGVTQTPKHLITATGQRVTLRCSPRSGDLSVYWYQQSLDQGLQFLIQYYNGEERAKGNILERFSAQQFPDLHSELNLSSLELGDSALYFCASSPQGAGANVLTFGAGSRLTVL.

This clone appeared a few times. The chain is built from TRBV19 and TRBJ1-2, with 9 positions matching TRBD1. The germline V gene has CDR1 LNHDA and CDR2 SQIVND (reference sequence). The CDR3 length is 14 residues. The J segment lost 5 bases and the V segment lost 7 bases, leaving 8 bases of the junction unmatched. CDR3 protein: CASNRQGEVYGYTF. CDR3 DNA sequence: TGTGCCAGTAATCGACAGGGGGAGGTTTATGGCTACACCTTC.

This rearrangement joins TRBV4-2 to TRBJ2-1; 10 bases are shared with TRBD1. V lost 4 bases and J lost 4; bases outside the gene matches: 4. Germline CDR1 is LGHNA and CDR2 is YNFKEQ. The CDR3 sequence is 15 residues long. The CDR3 DNA sequence: TGTGCCAGCAGCCTAGGACAGGGGGTTTACAATGAGCAGTTCTTC. It specifies CASSLGQGVYNEQFF.

This clone occurred once. This chain connects TRBV19 to TRBJ1-2; D is unresolved. Trimming pared 4 bases from V and 6 bases from J, leaving 9 bases between. Germline CDR1 and CDR2: LNHDA and SQIVND (reference sequence). The CDR3 covers 12 residues. CDR3 DNA: TGTGCCAGTAGTACCATGAGGAATGGCTACACCTTC. Residues: CASSTMRNGYTF.

This sequence joins TRBV6-5 and TRBJ2-5, with D possibly being TRBD1 (5 bases). Germline V gene data show CDR1 as MNHEY and CDR2 as SVGAGI. This CDR3 has 14 residues. V was shortened by 6 bases and J by 2 bases, with 13 bases between the two germline ends. Here the CDR3 reads CASSQGIGQETQYF. The CDR3, as DNA: TGTGCCAGCAGCCAGGGAATAGGGCAAGAGACCCAGTACTTC.

The V call is TRBV7-2, the J call TRBJ1-6, with 8 bases identical to TRBD1. The CDR3 contains 17 residues. CDR1 is SGHTA, CDR2 FQGNSA, per germline. V trimming: 4 bases; J trimming: 7 bases; junction bases outside the gene matches: 12. CDR3 DNA sequence: TGTGCCAGCAGCTCCCGAGCCGGGACAGGCATGAATTCACCCCTCCACTTT. It specifies CASSSRAGTGMNSPLHF.

The rearrangement links TRBV18 to TRBJ1-1; tentative D call: TRBD1 (6 bases). CDR3 length equals 16 residues. The V gene lost 4 bases and the J gene lost 0 bases, with 15 bases spanning the gap. Germline assignment: CDR1 KGHSH and CDR2 LQKENI. CDR3 protein: CASSQQQGKMNTEAFF. Here the CDR3 DNA reads TGTGCCAGCTCACAACAACAGGGTAAAATGAACACTGAAGCTTTCTTT.

The chain couples TRBV15 to TRBJ2-3; TRBD2 matches 7 bases. This CDR3 spans 14 amino acids. Germline CDR1 and CDR2: LNHNV and YYDKDF (reference sequence). V dropped 6 bases and J dropped 4; count of bases not matched to a gene: 7. The CDR3 protein is CATRGREGSDTQYF. For the CDR3, the DNA is TGTGCCACCAGAGGCAGGGAGGGGTCAGATACGCAGTATTTT. Using reference TRBV15 and TRBJ2-3 for the parts outside the CDR3, the full variable domain is DAMVIQNPRYQVTQFGKPVTLSCSQTLNHNVMYWYQQKSSQAPKLLFHYYDKDFNNEADTPDNFQSRRPNTSFCFLDIRSPGLGDTAMYLCATRGREGSDTQYFGPGTRLTVL.

This clone was observed a single time. This chain links TRBV30 with TRBJ2-3, with 7 bases lining up with TRBD1. The CDR3 is 15 residues long. CDR1 is GTSNPN, CDR2 SVGIG, per germline (reference sequence). V shed 5 bases, J shed 3 bases, and the junction held 11 bases outside the gene matches. The chain's CDR3 is CAWVDRARVTDTQYF. The CDR3 DNA reads as TGTGCCTGGGTAGACAGGGCAAGGGTGACAGATACGCAGTATTTT.

The V and J genes are TRBV6-5 and TRBJ1-2; 8 bases agree with TRBD1. This CDR3 has 15 amino acids. Germline V gives CDR1 MNHEY, CDR2 SVGAGI. V lost 6 bases and J lost 2; bases outside the gene matches: 8. The CDR3 nucleotides read TGTGCCAGCAGCGCCTACAGGGGGGCGAACTATGGCTACACCTTC. It yields the protein CASSAYRGANYGYTF.

V and J are TRBV5-1 and TRBJ2-1; 8 bases are shared with TRBD2. V was clipped by 1 base and J by 5 bases; unmatched bases: 5. Germline loops: CDR1 SGHRS, CDR2 YFSETQ. The CDR3 has 15 residues. The CDR3 region is CASSLLSGVNNEQFF. DNA for the CDR3: TGCGCCAGCAGCTTGCTTAGCGGGGTTAACAATGAGCAGTTCTTC.

This clone was observed a single time. The chain links TRBV27 to TRBJ2-4; perhaps TRBD2 as D (5 bases). V gave up 5 bases and J gave up 0 bases, with 23 bases separating them. The CDR3 is made up of 19 amino acids. Looked up from germline, CDR1 is MNHEY and CDR2 is SMNVEV (reference sequence). CDR3 amino acids: CASSPTGRLPLIAKNIQYF. CDR3 nucleotides: TGTGCCAGCAGTCCAACGGGAAGGTTACCGCTTATAGCCAAAAACATTCAGTACTTC.

The rearrangement uses TRBV27 and TRBJ1-2; TRBD1 might be the D (5 bases). The V and J ends lost 3 bases and 1 base respectively, with 12 bases between them. Germline V gene data show CDR1 as MNHEY and CDR2 as SMNVEV (reference sequence). The CDR3 is 15 residues long. The chain's CDR3 is CASSLEGSDNYGYTF. In nucleotides, the CDR3 is TGTGCCAGCAGTTTGGAGGGGTCGGATAACTATGGCTACACCTTC.